Here is one TCR beta chain with its context. This clonotype was observed at least ten times. This clone's antigen is unknown. No base qualities exist here, and no much larger clone lies one base off it. Per the germline V gene, SQVTM is the CDR1 and ANQGSEA is the CDR2. Its CDR3 holds 12 amino acids, cysteine through phenylalanine. The kept DNA is CDR3 alone, 36 bases in frame from the first base. The V and J ends are trimmed by 6 bases and 2 bases, leaving 11 bases between them. The data were obtained in a study of T cells after yellow fever vaccination (dated by TCRdb to between 2017 and 2020). Regarding the study in general: The SMART-Seq v4 Ultra Low Input RNA kit was used to prepare libraries from fractions with low cell numbers. To follow T-cell clones before and after both primary and booster YFV17D yellow fever vaccination, bulk TCR alpha and beta repertoires underwent longitudinal sequencing. Two healthy male donors made up the cohort, one aged 18 to 29 years and the other aged 30 to 40 years. Blood was drawn at multiple timepoints before and after primary and secondary immunization, with bulk PBMC replicates and cell subsets isolated. The paper's findings and limits, for the study overall: Computational filtering was required because FACS-sorted repertoires could contain abundant contaminating clonotypes from the bulk population. Most clones expanded after primary vaccination were re-detected after the booster (96% of CD4 and around 88% of CD8), suggesting broad memory maintenance. A small fraction of clonotypes showed up in both the CD4 and CD8 compartments, probably as a result of convergent recombination. Only a couple of donors were included in the study, so the extent to which the findings can be generalized is limited. The secondary T-cell response was found to be weaker but faster than the primary response, with a peak reached on day 5 rather than on day 15.

The treatment or condition label corresponds to: live attenuated yellow fever vaccine strain. A standard Ficoll-Paque protocol was used to isolate PBMCs from peripheral blood. Dynabeads CD4 and CD8 positive selection kits were used to isolate CD4 and CD8 T-cell fractions. TriZol was used to extract RNA from bulk PBMCs, CD4 and CD8 fractions, and dextramer-positive and dextramer-negative fractions. TCR cDNA was made using 5'RACE template switching, a step that added a universal primer site and unique molecular identifiers. Priming of cDNA synthesis was performed from both the TCR alpha and TCR beta constant segments. Libraries were amplified in two PCR steps, with sample barcodes and sequencing adapters added in the second step. Sequencing of libraries was done on Illumina HiSeq 2500 (2x100 bp) or NovaSeq (2x150 bp). On the authors' methods: MIGEC was used to demultiplex reads and collapse the reads into UMI consensus sequences, and MiXCR was used for V(D)J alignment. Vaccine-responding clonotypes were identified with edgeR using replicate PBMC samples, with FDR below 0.01 and a log2 fold change above 5 up to day 15 being required. Bulk clonotypes were assigned CD4 or CD8 identity according to which sequenced CD4 or CD8 repertoire held them at higher abundance. The public reads were run again by TCRdb, first through fastp at Q25 and then through MiXCR, and only productive beta chains were kept. CDR3 protein duplicates are merged, each entry listing the most common genes and DNA. TCRdb, rather than the study authors, made the V and J calls. In this sample the table shows some 150,000 distinct CDR3 sequences, 6.6% of which occur a single time. The biggest ten clones account for more than 0.6% of the sample.

The sequence was collected from a man aged 25 to 45 who received the YFV17D yellow fever vaccine. The rearranged chain carries TRBV29-1 and TRBJ2-7, with the D gene not clear enough to name. The material was CD4+ T cells sorted from PBMCs, obtained 10 days after the yellow fever booster vaccination. The CDR3 has the sequence CSVRTGTYEQYF. DNA sequence: TGCAGCGTCAGGACGGGCACCTACGAGCAGTACTTC.